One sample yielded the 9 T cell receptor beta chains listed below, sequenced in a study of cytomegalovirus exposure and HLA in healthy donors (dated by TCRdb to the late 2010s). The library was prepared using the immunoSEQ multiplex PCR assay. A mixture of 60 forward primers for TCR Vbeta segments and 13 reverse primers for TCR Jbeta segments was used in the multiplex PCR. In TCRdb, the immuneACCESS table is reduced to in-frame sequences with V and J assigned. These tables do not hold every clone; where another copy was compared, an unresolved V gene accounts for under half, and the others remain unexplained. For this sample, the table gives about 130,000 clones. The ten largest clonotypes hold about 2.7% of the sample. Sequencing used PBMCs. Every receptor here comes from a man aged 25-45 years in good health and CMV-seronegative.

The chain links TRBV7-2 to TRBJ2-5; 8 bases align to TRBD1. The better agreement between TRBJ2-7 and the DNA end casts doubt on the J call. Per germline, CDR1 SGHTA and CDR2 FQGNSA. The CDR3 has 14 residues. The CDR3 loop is CASSPGTGTYEQYF. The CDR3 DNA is TGTGCCAGCAGCCCAGGGACAGGTACCTACGAGCAGTACTTC.

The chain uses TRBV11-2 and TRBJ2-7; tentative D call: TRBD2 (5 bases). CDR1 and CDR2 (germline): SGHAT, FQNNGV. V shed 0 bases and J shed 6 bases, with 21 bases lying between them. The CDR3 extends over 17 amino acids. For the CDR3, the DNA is TGTGCCAGCAGCTTAGAGGGATTCCGGCTAGCTGGGTTCGAGCAGTACTTC. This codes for CASSLEGFRLAGFEQYF.

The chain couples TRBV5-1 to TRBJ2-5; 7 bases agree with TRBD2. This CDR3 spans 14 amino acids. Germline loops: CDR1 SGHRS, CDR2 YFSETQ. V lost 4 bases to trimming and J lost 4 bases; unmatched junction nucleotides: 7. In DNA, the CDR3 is TGCGCCAGCAGCCCGAGCACGGGAGGAGAGACCCAGTACTTC. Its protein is CASSPSTGGETQYF.

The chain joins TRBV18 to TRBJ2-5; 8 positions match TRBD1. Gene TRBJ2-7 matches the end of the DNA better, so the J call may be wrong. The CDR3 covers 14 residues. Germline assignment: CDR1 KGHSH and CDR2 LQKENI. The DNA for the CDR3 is TGTGCCAGCTCACCACCGTCCAGGGGGCACGAGCAGTACTTC. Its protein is CASSPPSRGHEQYF.

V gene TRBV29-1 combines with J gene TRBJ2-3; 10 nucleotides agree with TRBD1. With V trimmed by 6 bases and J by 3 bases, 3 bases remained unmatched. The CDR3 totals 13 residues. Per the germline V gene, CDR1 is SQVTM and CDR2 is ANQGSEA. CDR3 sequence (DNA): TGCAGCGTAGGACAGGGGGAAACAGATACGCAGTATTTT. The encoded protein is CSVGQGETDTQYF.

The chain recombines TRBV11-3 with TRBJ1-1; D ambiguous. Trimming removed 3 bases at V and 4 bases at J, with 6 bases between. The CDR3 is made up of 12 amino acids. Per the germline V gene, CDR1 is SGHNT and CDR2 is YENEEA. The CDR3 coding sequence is TGTGCCAGCAGCTTCGGACTCACTGAAGCTTTCTTT. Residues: CASSFGLTEAFF. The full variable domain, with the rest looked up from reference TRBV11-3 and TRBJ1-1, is EAGVVQSPRYKIIEKKQPVAFWCNPISGHNTLYWYLQNLGQGPELLIRYENEEAVDDSQLPKDRFSAERLKGVDSTLKIQPAELGDSAVYLCASSFGLTEAFFGQGTRLTVV.

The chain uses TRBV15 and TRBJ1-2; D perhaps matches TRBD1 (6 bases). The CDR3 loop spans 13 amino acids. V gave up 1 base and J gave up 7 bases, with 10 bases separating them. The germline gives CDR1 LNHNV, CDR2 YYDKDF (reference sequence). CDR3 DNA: TGTGCCACCAGCAGAGTCACAGGGTCTGGCTACACCTTC. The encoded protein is CATSRVTGSGYTF.

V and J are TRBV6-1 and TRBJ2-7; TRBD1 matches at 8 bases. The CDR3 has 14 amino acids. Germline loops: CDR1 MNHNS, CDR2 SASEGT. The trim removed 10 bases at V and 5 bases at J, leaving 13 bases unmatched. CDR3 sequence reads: CAIESGQGFDEQYF. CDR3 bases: TGTGCCATCGAAAGCGGACAGGGCTTTGACGAGCAGTACTTC.

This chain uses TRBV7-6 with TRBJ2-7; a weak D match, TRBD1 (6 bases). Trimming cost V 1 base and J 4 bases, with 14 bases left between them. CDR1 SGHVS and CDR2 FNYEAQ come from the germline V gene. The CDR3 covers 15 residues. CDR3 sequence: CASSLDRTEIYEQYF. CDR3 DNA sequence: TGTGCCAGCAGCTTAGATCGGACAGAGATTTACGAGCAGTACTTC. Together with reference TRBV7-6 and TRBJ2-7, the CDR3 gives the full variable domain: GAGVSQSPRYKVTKRGQDVALRCDPISGHVSLYWYRQALGQGPEFLTYFNYEAQQDKSGLPNDRFSAERPEGSISTLTIQRTEQRDSAMYRCASSLDRTEIYEQYFGPGTRLTVT.